Here is one T cell receptor (beta chain) with its context. The data were taken from a study of blood T cell repertoires in COVID-19. Study-wide context: The United States, Italy and Spain supplied acute and convalescent COVID-19 samples. T cells, B-cell-depleted T cells, or PBMCs supplied cDNA or gDNA.

How the authors handled the data: Estimates of nucleated cell counts were drawn from the amplification of reference gene primers. Clones were read by immunoSEQ multiplex PCR, and TCRdb kept only the in-frame ones, dropping some. V, J and clone size reflect that table, while D and trimming were determined from the DNA. The data hold 35,000 to 50,000 clones, with more than 80% observed a single time. This CDR3 region has 14 residues. Germline lookup yields CDR1 LNHDA and CDR2 SQIVND (reference sequence). With 3 bases removed from V and 4 bases from J, the gap between germline ends came to 12 bases. The sequencing sample was made of peripheral blood. The origin of this receptor is a man between 60 and 75 years old with active COVID-19. The V gene is TRBV19, the J gene TRBJ1-1; a possible D gene is TRBD1 (5 bases). The CDR3 DNA follows: TGTGCCAGTAGTATTCAGGGAGGGAGCACTGAAGCTTTCTTT. Translation gives CASSIQGGSTEAFF.